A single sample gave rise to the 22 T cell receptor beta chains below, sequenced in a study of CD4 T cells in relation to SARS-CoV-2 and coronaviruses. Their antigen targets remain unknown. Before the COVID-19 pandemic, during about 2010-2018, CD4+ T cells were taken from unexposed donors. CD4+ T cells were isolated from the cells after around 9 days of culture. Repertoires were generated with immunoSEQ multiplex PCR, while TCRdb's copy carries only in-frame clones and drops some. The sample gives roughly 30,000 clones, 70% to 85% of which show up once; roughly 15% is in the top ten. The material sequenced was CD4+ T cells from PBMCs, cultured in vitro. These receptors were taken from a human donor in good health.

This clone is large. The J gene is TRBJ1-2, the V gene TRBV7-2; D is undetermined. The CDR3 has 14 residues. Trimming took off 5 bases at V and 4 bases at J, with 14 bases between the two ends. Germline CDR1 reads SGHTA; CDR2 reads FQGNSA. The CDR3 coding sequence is TGTGCCAGCAGCATCCTCGGTGGAATCTATGGCTACACCTTC. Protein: CASSILGGIYGYTF.

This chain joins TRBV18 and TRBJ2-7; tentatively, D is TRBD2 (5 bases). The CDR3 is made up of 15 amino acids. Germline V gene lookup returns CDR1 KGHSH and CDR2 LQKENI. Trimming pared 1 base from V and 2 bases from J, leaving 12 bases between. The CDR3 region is CASSPQLGSPYEQYF. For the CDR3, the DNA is TGTGCCAGCTCACCACAACTAGGATCGCCCTACGAGCAGTACTTC.

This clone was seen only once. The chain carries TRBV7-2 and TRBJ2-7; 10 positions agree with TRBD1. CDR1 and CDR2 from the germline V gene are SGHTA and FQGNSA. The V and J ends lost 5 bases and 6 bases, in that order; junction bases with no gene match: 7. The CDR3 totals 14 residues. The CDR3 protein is CASSGTRTGGEQYF. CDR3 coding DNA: TGTGCCAGCAGCGGGACGAGGACAGGGGGCGAGCAGTACTTC.

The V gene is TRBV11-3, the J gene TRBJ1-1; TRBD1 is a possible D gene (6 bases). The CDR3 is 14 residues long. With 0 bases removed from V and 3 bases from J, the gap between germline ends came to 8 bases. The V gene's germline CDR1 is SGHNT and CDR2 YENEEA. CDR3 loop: CASSLDGGHTEAFF. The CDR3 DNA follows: TGTGCCAGCAGCTTAGACGGGGGCCACACTGAAGCTTTCTTT.

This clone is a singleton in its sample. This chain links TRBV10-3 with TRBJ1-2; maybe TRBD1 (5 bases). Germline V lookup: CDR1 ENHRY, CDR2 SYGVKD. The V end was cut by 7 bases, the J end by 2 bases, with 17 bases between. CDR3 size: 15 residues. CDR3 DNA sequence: TGTGCCATCAAGCCTGAGGGGCTGACGAACTATGGCTACACCTTC. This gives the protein CAIKPEGLTNYGYTF.

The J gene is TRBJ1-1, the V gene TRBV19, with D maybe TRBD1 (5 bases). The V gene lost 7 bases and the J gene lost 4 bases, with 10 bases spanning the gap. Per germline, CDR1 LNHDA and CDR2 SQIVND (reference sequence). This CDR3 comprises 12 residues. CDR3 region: CASMGGVTEAFF. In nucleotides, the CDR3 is TGTGCCAGTATGGGGGGAGTCACTGAAGCTTTCTTT.

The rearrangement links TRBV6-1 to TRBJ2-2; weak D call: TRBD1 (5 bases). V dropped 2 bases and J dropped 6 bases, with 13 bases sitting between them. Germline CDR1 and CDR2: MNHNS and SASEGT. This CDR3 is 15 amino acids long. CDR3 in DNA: TGTGCCAGCAGTGAAATAGGGGCTGAAGCCGGGGAGCTGTTTTTT. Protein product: CASSEIGAEAGELFF.

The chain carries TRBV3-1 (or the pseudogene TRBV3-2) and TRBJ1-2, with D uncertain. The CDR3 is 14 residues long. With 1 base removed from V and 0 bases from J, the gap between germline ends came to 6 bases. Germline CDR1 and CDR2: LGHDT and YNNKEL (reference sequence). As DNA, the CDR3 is TGTGCCAGCAGCCAAGTTACTGCTAACTATGGCTACACCTTC. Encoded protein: CASSQVTANYGYTF.

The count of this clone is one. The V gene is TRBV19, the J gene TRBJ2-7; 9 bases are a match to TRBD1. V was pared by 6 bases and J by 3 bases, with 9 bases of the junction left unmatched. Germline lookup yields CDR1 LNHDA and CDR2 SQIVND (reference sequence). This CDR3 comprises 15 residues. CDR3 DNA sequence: TGTGCCAGTAGCTTGGCTCCGACAGGGGGCTACGAGCAGTACTTC. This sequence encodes CASSLAPTGGYEQYF.

This CDR3 is CAWSVGGGVGEAFF. The CDR3 region has the DNA TGTGCCTGGAGTGTCGGCGGAGGGGTTGGAGAAGCTTTCTTT. V is TRBV30 and J is TRBJ1-1, with D maybe TRBD1 (5 bases). Germline CDR1 GTSNPN, CDR2 SVGIG (reference sequence). The CDR3 is 14 amino acids. Trimming cost V 0 bases and J 8 bases, with 16 bases left between them.

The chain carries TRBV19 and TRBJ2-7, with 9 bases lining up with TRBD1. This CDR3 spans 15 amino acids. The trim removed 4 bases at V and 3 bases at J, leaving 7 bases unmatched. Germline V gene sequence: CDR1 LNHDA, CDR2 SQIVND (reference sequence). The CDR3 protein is CASSNTGGFHYEQYF. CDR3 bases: TGTGCCAGTAGTAATACAGGGGGCTTCCACTACGAGCAGTACTTC.

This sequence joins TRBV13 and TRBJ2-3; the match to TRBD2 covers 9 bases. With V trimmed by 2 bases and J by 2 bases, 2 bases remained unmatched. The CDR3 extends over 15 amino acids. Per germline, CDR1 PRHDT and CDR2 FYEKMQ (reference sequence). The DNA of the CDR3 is TGTGCCAGCAGCTTACTAGCGGGACCCACAGATACGCAGTATTTT. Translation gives CASSLLAGPTDTQYF.

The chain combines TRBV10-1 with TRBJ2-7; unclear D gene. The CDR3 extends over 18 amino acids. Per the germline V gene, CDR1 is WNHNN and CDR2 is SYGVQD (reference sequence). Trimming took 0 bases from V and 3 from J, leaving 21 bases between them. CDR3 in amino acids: CASSESSSGALRIYEQYF. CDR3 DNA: TGCGCCAGCAGTGAGTCGTCGTCCGGAGCCCTTAGGATCTACGAGCAGTACTTC.

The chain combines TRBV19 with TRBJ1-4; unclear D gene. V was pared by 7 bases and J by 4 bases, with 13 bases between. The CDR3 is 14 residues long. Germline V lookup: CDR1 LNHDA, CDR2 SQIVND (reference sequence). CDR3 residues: CASKSSSDNEKLFF. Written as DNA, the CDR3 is TGTGCCAGTAAATCCAGCAGCGATAATGAAAAACTGTTTTTT.

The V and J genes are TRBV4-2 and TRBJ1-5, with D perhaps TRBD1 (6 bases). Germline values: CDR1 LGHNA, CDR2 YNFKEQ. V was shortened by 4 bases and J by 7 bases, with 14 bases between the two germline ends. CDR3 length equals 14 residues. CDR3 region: CASSPGGAGQPQHF. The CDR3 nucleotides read TGTGCCAGCAGCCCCGGGGGGGCGGGACAGCCCCAGCATTTT.

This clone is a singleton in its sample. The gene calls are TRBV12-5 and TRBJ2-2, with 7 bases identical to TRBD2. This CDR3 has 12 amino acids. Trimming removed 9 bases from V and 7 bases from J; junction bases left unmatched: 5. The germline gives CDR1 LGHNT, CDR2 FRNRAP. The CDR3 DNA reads TGTGCTAGACGGGGGGAGGGCGGGGAGCTGTTTTTT. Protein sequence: CARRGEGGELFF.

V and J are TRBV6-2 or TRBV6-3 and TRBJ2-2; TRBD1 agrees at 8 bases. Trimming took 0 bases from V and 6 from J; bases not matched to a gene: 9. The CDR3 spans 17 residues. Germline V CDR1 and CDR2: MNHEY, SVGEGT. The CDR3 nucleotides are TGTGCCAGCAGTTACTCGAGGGACAGGCGAGGCTCCGGGGAGCTGTTTTTT. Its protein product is CASSYSRDRRGSGELFF.

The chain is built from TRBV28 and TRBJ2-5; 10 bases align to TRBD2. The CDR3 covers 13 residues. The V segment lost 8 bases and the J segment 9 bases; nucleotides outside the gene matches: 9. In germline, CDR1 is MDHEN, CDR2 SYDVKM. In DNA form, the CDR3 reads TGTGCCAGCGCTAGCGGGAGCGAAGTGGCCCAGTACTTC. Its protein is CASASGSEVAQYF.

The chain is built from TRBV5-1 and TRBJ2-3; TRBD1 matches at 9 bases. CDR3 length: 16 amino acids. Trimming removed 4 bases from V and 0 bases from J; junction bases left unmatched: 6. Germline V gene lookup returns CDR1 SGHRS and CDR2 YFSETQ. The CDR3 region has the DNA TGCGCCAGCAGCGAGGACAGGGGACGCAGCACAGATACGCAGTATTTT. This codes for CASSEDRGRSTDTQYF.

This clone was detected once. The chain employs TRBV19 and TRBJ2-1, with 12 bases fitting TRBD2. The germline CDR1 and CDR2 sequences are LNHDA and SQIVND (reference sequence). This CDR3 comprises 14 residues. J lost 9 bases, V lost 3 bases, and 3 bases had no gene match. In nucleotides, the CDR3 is TGTGCCAGTAGTATTCGACTAGCGGGAGCTGAGCAGTTCTTC. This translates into CASSIRLAGAEQFF.

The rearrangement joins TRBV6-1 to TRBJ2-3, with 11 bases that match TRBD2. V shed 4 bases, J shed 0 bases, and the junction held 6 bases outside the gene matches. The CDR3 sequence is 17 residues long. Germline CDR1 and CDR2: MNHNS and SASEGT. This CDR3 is CASSVDSGGVSTDTQYF. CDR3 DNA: TGTGCCAGCAGTGTTGATAGCGGGGGGGTGAGCACAGATACGCAGTATTTT.

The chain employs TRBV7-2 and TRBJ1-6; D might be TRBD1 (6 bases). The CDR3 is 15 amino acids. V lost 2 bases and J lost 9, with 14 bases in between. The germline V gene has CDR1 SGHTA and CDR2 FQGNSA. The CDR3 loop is CASSLNQGPTSPLHF. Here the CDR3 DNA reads TGTGCCAGCAGCTTAAATCAGGGGCCTACTTCACCCCTCCACTTT. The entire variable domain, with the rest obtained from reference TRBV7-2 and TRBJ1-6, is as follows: GAGVSQSPSNKVTEKGKDVELRCDPISGHTALYWYRQSLGQGLEFLIYFQGNSAPDKSGLPSDRFSAERTGGSVSTLTIQRTQQEDSAVYLCASSLNQGPTSPLHFGNGTRLTVT.